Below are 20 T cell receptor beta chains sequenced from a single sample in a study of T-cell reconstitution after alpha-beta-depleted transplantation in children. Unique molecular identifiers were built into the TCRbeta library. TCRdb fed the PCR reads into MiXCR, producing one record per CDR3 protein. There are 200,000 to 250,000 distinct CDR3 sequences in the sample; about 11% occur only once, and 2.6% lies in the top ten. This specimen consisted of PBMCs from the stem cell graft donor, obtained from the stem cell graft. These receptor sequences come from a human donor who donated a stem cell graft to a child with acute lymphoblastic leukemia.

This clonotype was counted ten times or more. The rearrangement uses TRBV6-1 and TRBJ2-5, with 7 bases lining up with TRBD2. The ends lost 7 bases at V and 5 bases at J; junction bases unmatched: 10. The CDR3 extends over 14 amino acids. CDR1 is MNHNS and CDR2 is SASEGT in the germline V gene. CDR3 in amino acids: CASTRGGYRETQYF. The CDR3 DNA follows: TGTGCCAGCACCCGGGGAGGGTATAGGGAGACCCAGTACTTC.

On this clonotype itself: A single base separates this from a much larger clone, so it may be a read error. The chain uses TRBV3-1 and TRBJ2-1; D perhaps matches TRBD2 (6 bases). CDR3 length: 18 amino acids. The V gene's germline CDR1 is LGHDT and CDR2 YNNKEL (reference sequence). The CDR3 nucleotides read TGTGCCAGCACCCAAGTCTTAGGACGGGGGTCGGGAGACAATGAGCAGTTCTTC. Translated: CASTQVLGRGSGDNEQFF.

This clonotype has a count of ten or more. CDR3 region: CSAQRRGRGTGELFF. As DNA, the CDR3 is TGCAGTGCCCAGAGACGGGGGCGCGGCACCGGGGAGCTGTTTTTT. The rearrangement joins TRBV20-1 to TRBJ2-2; D is perhaps TRBD1 or TRBD2 (6 bases each). Germline V gene lookup returns CDR1 DFQATT and CDR2 SNEGSKA (reference sequence). This CDR3 region has 15 residues. Trimming cost V 6 bases and J 4 bases, with 18 bases left between them.

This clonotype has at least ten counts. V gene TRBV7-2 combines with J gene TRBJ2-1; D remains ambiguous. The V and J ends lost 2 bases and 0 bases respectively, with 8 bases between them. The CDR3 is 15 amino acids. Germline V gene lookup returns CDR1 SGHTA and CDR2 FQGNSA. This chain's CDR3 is CASSLRSSSYNEQFF. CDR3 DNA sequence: TGTGCCAGCAGCTTAAGGTCAAGCTCCTACAATGAGCAGTTCTTC.

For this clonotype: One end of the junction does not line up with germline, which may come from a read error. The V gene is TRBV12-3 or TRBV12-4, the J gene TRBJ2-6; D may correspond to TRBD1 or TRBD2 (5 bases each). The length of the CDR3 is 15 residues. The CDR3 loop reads CASSLGRTGANGLTF. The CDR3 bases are TGTGCCAGCAGTCTCGGACGGACTGGGGCCAACGGCCTGACTTTC.

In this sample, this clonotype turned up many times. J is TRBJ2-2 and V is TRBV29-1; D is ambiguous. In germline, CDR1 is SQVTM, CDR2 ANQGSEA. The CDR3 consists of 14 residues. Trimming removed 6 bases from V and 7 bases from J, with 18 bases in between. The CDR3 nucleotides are TGCAGCGTCGCCGGTTTAGGGATCAGCGGGGAGCTGTTTTTT. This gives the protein CSVAGLGISGELFF.

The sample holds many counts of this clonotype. The CDR3 DNA reads TGTGCCAGCAGTTACTTTACAGGGTCCGGGGCCAACGTCCTGACTTTC. The encoded protein is CASSYFTGSGANVLTF. The chain carries TRBV6-5 and TRBJ2-6; D perhaps matches TRBD1 (6 bases). The CDR3 loop spans 16 amino acids. V gave up 1 base and J gave up 4 bases, with 11 bases separating them. Germline CDR1 MNHEY, CDR2 SVGAGI.

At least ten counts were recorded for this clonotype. The CDR3 coding sequence is TGTGCCAGCAGCTTGGTCGGCAGACAAGAGACCCAGTACTTC. Translation: CASSLVGRQETQYF. The chain employs TRBV5-5 and TRBJ2-5; D is uncertain. The V and J ends lost 0 bases and 2 bases respectively, with 8 bases between them. The CDR3 runs to 14 residues. Germline V gene lookup returns CDR1 SGHKS and CDR2 YYEKEE (reference sequence).

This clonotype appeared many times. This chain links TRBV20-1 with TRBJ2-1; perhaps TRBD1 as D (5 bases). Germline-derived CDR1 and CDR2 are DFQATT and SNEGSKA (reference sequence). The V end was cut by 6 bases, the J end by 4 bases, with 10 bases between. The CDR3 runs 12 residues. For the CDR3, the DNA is TGCAGTGCCCCACAGGAATACAATGAGCAGTTCTTC. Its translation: CSAPQEYNEQFF.

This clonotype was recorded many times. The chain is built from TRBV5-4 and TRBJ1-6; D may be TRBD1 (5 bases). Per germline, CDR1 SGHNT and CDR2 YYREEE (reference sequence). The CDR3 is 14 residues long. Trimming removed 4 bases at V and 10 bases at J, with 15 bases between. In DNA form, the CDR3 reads TGTGCCAGCAGCGGCCCGGGGAGGGACTCACCCCTCCACTTT. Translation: CASSGPGRDSPLHF.

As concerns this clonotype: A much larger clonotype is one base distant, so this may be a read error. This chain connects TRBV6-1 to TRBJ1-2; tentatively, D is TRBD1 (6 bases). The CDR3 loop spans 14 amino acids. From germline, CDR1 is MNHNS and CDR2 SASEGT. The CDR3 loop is CASIDEWGRGGYSF. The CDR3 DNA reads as TGTGCCAGCATCGACGAGTGGGGGCGAGGAGGCTACTCCTTC.

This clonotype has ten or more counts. In DNA form, the CDR3 reads TGCGCCAGCAGCTTCGGACAGGGAGGAATGAATTCACCCCTCCACTTT. Protein product: CASSFGQGGMNSPLHF. J is TRBJ1-6 and V is TRBV5-1, with 8 bases aligning to TRBD1. The V gene's germline CDR1 is SGHRS and CDR2 YFSETQ. With 2 bases clipped from V and 7 bases from J, the junction kept 8 bases outside the gene matches. This CDR3 region has 16 residues.

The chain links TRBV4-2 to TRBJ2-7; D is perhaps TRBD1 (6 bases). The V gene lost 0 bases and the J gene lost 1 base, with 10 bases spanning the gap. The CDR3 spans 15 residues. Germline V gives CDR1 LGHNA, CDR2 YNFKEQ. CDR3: CASSQDYRESYEQYF. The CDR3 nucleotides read TGTGCCAGCAGCCAAGACTACAGGGAATCCTACGAGCAGTACTTC.

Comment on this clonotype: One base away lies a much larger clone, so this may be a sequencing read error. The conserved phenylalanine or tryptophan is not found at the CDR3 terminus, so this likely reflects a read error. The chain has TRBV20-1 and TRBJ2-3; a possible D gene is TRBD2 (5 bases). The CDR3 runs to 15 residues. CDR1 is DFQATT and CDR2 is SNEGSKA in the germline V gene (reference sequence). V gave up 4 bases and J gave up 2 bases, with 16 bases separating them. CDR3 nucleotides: TGCAGTGCTACCGAGGGTACGGGAAACACAGATACGCAGTATTTG. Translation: CSATEGTGNTDTQYL.

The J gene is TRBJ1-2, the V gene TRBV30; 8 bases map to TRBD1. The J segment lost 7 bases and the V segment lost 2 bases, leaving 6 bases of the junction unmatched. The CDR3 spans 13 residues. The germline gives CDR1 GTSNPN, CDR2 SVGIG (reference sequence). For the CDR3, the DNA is TGTGCCTGGAGTTCAGGACAGGGAAGTGGCTACACCTTC. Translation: CAWSSGQGSGYTF.

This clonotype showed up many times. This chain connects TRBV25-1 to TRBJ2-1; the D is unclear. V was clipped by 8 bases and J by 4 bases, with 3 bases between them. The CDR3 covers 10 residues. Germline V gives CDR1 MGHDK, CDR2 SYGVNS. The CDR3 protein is CASEYNEQFF. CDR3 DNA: TGTGCCAGCGAGTACAATGAGCAGTTCTTC.

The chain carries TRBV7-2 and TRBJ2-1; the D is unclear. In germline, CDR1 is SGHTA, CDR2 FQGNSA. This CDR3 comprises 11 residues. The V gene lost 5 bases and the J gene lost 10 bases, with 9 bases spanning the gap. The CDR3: CASSASHEQFF. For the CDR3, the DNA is TGTGCCAGCAGCGCCTCCCACGAGCAGTTCTTC.

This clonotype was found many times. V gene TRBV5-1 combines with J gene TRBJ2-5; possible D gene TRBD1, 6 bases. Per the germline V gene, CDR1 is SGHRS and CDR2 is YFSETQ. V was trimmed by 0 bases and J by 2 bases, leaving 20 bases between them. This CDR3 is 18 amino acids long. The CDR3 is CASSLGSRWQGGQETQYF. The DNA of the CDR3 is TGCGCCAGCAGCTTGGGGTCCCGTTGGCAAGGGGGTCAAGAGACCCAGTACTTC. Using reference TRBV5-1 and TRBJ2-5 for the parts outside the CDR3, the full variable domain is KAGVTQTPRYLIKTRGQQVTLSCSPISGHRSVSWYQQTPGQGLQFLFEYFSETQRNKGNFPGRFSGRQFSNSRSEMNVSTLELGDSALYLCASSLGSRWQGGQETQYFGPGTRLLVL.

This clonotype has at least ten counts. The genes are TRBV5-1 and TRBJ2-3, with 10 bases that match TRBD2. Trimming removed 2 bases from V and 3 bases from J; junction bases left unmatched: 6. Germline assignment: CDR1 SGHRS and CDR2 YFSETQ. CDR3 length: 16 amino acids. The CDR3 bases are TGCGCCAGCAGCTTTTCTAGCGGGAGAGGTACAGATACGCAGTATTTT. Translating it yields CASSFSSGRGTDTQYF.

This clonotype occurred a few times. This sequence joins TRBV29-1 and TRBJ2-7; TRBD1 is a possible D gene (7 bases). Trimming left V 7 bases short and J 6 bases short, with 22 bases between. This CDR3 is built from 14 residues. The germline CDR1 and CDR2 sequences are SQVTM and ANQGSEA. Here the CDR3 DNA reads TGCAGCGCCTCGTCCAAGGGCCAGGGGGGCGAGCAGTACTTC. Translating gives CSASSKGQGGEQYF.